This TCR beta chain appears in the sequencing data of a study of shared clonotypes between healthy human individuals. At the level of the study: Three CD4 naive, three CD4 memory, two CD8 naive and one CD8 memory plate were used per donor. The study, taken as a whole, reports: It was expected that sequencing depth would affect clonotype sharing among donors. Clonotypes shared by all four donors outscored non-shared clonotypes in generation probability.

As defined, naive CD8 cells were CD45RO-negative and positively selected for CCR7, with terminally differentiated effector memory CD45RA+ cells excluded. The protocol was immunoSEQ multiplex PCR, while the TCRdb copy is restricted to in-frame clones and leaves out a portion. The table lists fewer than 700,000 clones, roughly 96% of them singletons. The ends were cut back, 4 bases at V and 3 bases at J, with 11 bases in the middle. The CDR3 runs to 13 residues. Germline assignment: CDR1 SGHKS and CDR2 YYEKEE (reference sequence). A note on this clone: Antigen: not known.

This rearrangement joins TRBV5-5 to TRBJ2-7, with unresolved D. Sequencing was performed on naive CD8+ T cells sorted from blood. The clonotype originates from a woman younger than 45 in good health. CDR3 in amino acids: CASSPRLSYEQYF. CDR3 coding DNA: TGTGCCAGCAGCCCTAGACTGAGCTACGAGCAGTACTTC.